This T cell receptor (beta chain) was sequenced in a study of T cell responses to AZD1222 COVID-19 vaccine (TCRdb year 2021). Regarding the complete study: A total of roughly 240 trial participants underwent TCR sequencing, of whom 207 received two doses of AZD1222 and around 26 received two doses of the MenACWY control vaccine. Enrollment into the trials was organized by age into subgroups of 18-55, 56-69 and 70-plus years, and those subgroups contained roughly 160, 29 and 62 TCR-sequenced participants, respectively. The investigation overall reported the following: Because no day 14 peak-response samples were available, repertoires were characterized only after the peak T cell response. Participants were mostly white British and included more females than males, and it was suggested by the authors that clonal diversity may have been underestimated. The whole spike protein was spanned by vaccine-associated CD4 TCRs, and dominant responses were seen in regions 160-218 and 743-854. Epitopes outside the regions mutated in the B.1.351 and B.1.1.7 variants were reportedly recognized by nearly half of the unique spike-specific TCRs. Only five to seven AZD1222 recipients were SARS-CoV-2 seropositive at baseline, limiting conclusions about previously exposed vaccinees. After two AZD1222 doses, spike-specific TCR breadth and depth were significantly higher than at day 0 and than in MenACWY recipients. In the small 56-69-year group, the increase in depth fell short of significance, most likely because of low power.

The sample's time point label, decoded: about 28 days (+/-7) after the second vaccine dose. AZD1222 recipients given second doses at about 4 weeks or at about 12 weeks were pooled, since spike-specific TCR depth and breadth were not found to differ between the two schedules. Samples from vaccinated people were obtained from the UK trials COV001 and COV002, which included a single-blind randomized controlled phase 2/3 trial of AZD1222 (ChAdOx1 nCoV-19) in healthy adults. Trial participant PBMC samples were collected at day 0 and day 28 after the second dose for TCRbeta chain sequencing. About this clone: Its antigen is not yet known. No much larger clone exists at a distance of one base, and base qualities are not known.

The CDR3 regions of human TCRbeta chains were analyzed by immunosequencing. The study's own analysis went as follows. TCRs in the repertoires were matched against a reference library of SARS-CoV-2-specific TCRs that had been generated with the MIRA antigen-specificity platform. Breadth was defined as the fraction of unique TCRs that were SARS-CoV-2-associated. Depth was defined as the fraction of total T cells that were SARS-CoV-2-associated. Using the MIRA data, every spike-specific TCR was mapped to the spike region that the TCR reacted to and assigned to either a CD4 or a CD8 class. Log10-transformed breadth and depth values were compared by one-way ANOVA with Sidak's multiple comparisons tests. TCRdb's version of the immuneACCESS table is confined to in-frame rearrangements and falls short of the full clone set. An unresolved V gene accounts for under half of the shortfall where checked; the remainder is of unknown origin. The DNA was the basis for D and trimming; V, J and clone size are from that table. The sample profile shows approximately 110,000 clones; around 87% of them were found once. The top ten clonotypes cover roughly 4.3% of the sample.

In the germline V gene, CDR1 corresponds to KGHSH and CDR2 to LQKENI. V is cut by 6 bases and J by 2 bases, and the space between the germline ends is 8 bases. The CDR3, from cysteine to phenylalanine, totals 12 residues. Left in the record is the CDR3 DNA by itself, 36 bases read in frame from the first base. The V and J segments used are TRBV18 and TRBJ2-7, with TRBD1 tentatively as D gene (5 bases match). This sequence was found in an adult who received the AZD1222 COVID-19 vaccine. The source was peripheral blood, collected 28 days after the second AZD1222 dose. DNA sequence: TGTGCCAGCTCGGGGCTGGCCTACGAGCAGTACTTC. This codes for CASSGLAYEQYF.